The 5 T cell receptor beta chains in this list originate from one sample, sequenced in a study of T cell repertoires in cytomegalovirus infection. TCRdb redid the calling of the reads with MiXCR, one entry per CDR3 protein. Of 150,000 to 200,000 distinct CDR3 sequences listed, 13% to 15% are singletons. Sequenced sample: PBMCs. Receptors were obtained from a human donor in good health (CMV status not recorded). Some clones in this sample may be carry-over from other donors' samples.

This clonotype was recorded at least ten times. The rearrangement uses TRBV19 and TRBJ2-5; D remains ambiguous. The V gene's germline CDR1 is LNHDA and CDR2 SQIVND (reference sequence). The CDR3 contains 11 residues. V was clipped by 5 bases and J by 4 bases, with 5 bases between them. In DNA, the CDR3 is TGTGCCAGTAGTGCAAGAGAGACCCAGTACTTC. Its protein is CASSARETQYF.

This clonotype came up a few times. The V gene is TRBV6-2 or TRBV6-3, the J gene TRBJ2-1; 9 nucleotides agree with TRBD1. The germline CDR1 and CDR2 sequences are MNHEY and SVGEGT. This CDR3 contains 15 residues. The V gene end was trimmed by 8 bases and the J gene end by 2 bases; junction bases not matched to a gene: 7. CDR3 coding DNA: TGTGCCAGCCTAGAACAGGGGGCCGCCTACAATGAGCAGTTCTTC. Its translation: CASLEQGAAYNEQFF.

This clonotype showed up many times. This sequence joins TRBV7-2 and TRBJ1-1, with D unresolved. V was shortened by 5 bases and J by 4 bases, with 14 bases between the two germline ends. The CDR3 totals 14 residues. In germline, CDR1 is SGHTA, CDR2 FQGNSA. Written as DNA, the CDR3 is TGTGCCAGCAGCCCGGATGGTGCGGGCACTGAAGCTTTCTTT. Protein sequence: CASSPDGAGTEAFF.

The rearrangement joins TRBV7-6 to TRBJ1-5, with D perhaps matching TRBD1 (5 bases). V was cut by 3 bases and J by 11 bases, with 17 bases left in between. The CDR3 length is 14 residues. CDR1 is SGHVS and CDR2 is FNYEAQ in the germline V gene. The CDR3 DNA is TGTGCCAGCAGCTTTTCGACGGGTCGGGGGGCCCAGCATTTT. It yields the protein CASSFSTGRGAQHF.

This clonotype showed up many times. The rearrangement links TRBV7-2 to TRBJ2-1; perhaps TRBD2 as D (5 bases). The germline CDR1 and CDR2 sequences are SGHTA and FQGNSA. Trimming pared 6 bases from V and 1 base from J, leaving 7 bases between. The CDR3 totals 13 residues. CDR3 residues: CASRRVSYNEQFF. For the CDR3, the DNA is TGTGCCAGCAGGCGGGTGTCCTACAATGAGCAGTTCTTC. Filled out from reference TRBV7-2 and TRBJ2-1, the complete variable domain reads GAGVSQSPSNKVTEKGKDVELRCDPISGHTALYWYRQSLGQGLEFLIYFQGNSAPDKSGLPSDRFSAERTGGSVSTLTIQRTQQEDSAVYLCASRRVSYNEQFFGPGTRLTVL.